Below, one T cell receptor beta chain is given with its context. Its target is unknown. A J-beta primer mix and a sample-barcoded 5' primer were used in a second PCR of about 7 to 12 cycles. TCRdb re-analysed the 5' RACE reads in MiXCR, keeping a single row per CDR3 protein. This table has about 1.6 million distinct CDR3 sequences, about 31% appearing once. The CDR3 runs 13 residues. Trimming stripped 6 bases from V and 10 bases from J, with 13 bases between. This sample was taken from a study of blood T cells in healthy people across ages. Broader study findings: Correlation between TCR beta diversity and naive T cell percentage was strong. In long-lived donors, naive CD4+ cell counts and diversity exceeded those of aged donors.

Sequencing input: blood. V is TRBV12-3 or TRBV12-4 and J is TRBJ2-6, with D perhaps matching TRBD2 (5 bases). The receptor's source is a woman aged 25-40 years in good health. CDR3 DNA sequence: TGTGCCAGCAGGAACATTCCGGGGAACGTCCTGACTTTC. Translated, it gives CASRNIPGNVLTF.